A selection of T cell receptor beta chains follows, all from one sample in a study of OX40 agonist ivuxolimab in advanced cancers. Generated by immunoSEQ multiplex PCR, the TCRdb table keeps only in-frame clones and is missing some. Of 69,000 or so clones in the sample, under 90% were seen once. The sample was CD4+ or CD8+ T cells sorted from blood, taken in a trial of the OX40 agonist ivuxolimab. These receptor sequences come from an adult with an advanced solid tumor such as melanoma, head and neck, liver or kidney cancer. Both conserved end residues are part of each CDR3. D genes are given only for firm matches. Expanded clones get a size class; other rows say once, few or many, or leave the size out.

j_gene: TRBJ2-1
abundance: NA
d_gene: TRBD2
v_gene: TRBV7-3
CDR3nt: TGTGCCAGCAGCTTAGGGTTCAGCGGGAGGGGCTCCTACAATGAGCAGTTCTTC
CDR3aa: CASSLGFSGRGSYNEQFF

j_gene: TRBJ2-3
abundance: NA
d_gene: NA
v_gene: TRBV5-1
CDR3nt: TGCGCCAGCAGCTTGGGGTCCACAGATACGCAGTATTTT
CDR3aa: CASSLGSTDTQYF

j_gene: TRBJ2-7
abundance: NA
d_gene: TRBD2
v_gene: TRBV7-9
CDR3nt: TGTGCCAGCACCCACCCCCCCGCGGGGGGTTCCTACGAGCAGTACTTC
CDR3aa: CASTHPPAGGSYEQYF

j_gene: TRBJ1-5
abundance: once
d_gene: NA
v_gene: TRBV5-5
CDR3nt: TGTGCCAGCAGCTTGGGTGGGGGGGATCAGCCCCAGCATTTT
CDR3aa: CASSLGGGDQPQHF

j_gene: TRBJ1-1
abundance: NA
d_gene: NA
v_gene: TRBV21-1
CDR3nt: TGTGCCAGCAGCAAAGGGGAAGTCGGGACTGAAGCTTTCTTT
CDR3aa: CASSKGEVGTEAFF

j_gene: TRBJ1-2
abundance: NA
d_gene: NA
v_gene: TRBV28
CDR3nt: TGTGCCAGCAACCAGGGGAGGTATGGCTACACCTTC
CDR3aa: CASNQGRYGYTF

j_gene: TRBJ1-5
abundance: NA
d_gene: NA
v_gene: TRBV10-3
CDR3nt: TGTGCCATCAGTGAGTCGGGTCAGCCCCAGCATTTT
CDR3aa: CAISESGQPQHF

j_gene: TRBJ1-3
abundance: NA
d_gene: NA
v_gene: TRBV5-6
CDR3nt: TGTGCCAGCAGCTTAAGTCAGAAGGGAAACACCATATATTTT
CDR3aa: CASSLSQKGNTIYF

j_gene: TRBJ2-2
abundance: NA
d_gene: NA
v_gene: TRBV4-3
CDR3nt: TGCGCCAGCAGCCAGAGCCTTAGGGGCACCGGGGAGCTGTTTTTT
CDR3aa: CASSQSLRGTGELFF

j_gene: TRBJ2-3
abundance: NA
d_gene: TRBD1
v_gene: TRBV7-2
CDR3nt: TGTGCCAGCAGCAAACAGGGGCCAGATACGCAGTATTTT
CDR3aa: CASSKQGPDTQYF

j_gene: TRBJ2-7
abundance: NA
d_gene: TRBD1
v_gene: TRBV6-5
CDR3nt: TGTGCCAGCAGTTTCACCGGGACAGGGTTCTACGAGCAGTACTTC
CDR3aa: CASSFTGTGFYEQYF

j_gene: TRBJ1-2
abundance: NA
d_gene: NA
v_gene: TRBV28
CDR3nt: TGTGCCAGCAGTTTACAGGAGGCCTACCCGCAAAACTATGGCTACACCTTC
CDR3aa: CASSLQEAYPQNYGYTF

j_gene: TRBJ2-1
abundance: NA
d_gene: NA
v_gene: TRBV6-5
CDR3nt: TGTGCCGGAGGAAATCCCAGCTCCTACAATGAGCAGTTCTTC
CDR3aa: CAGGNPSSYNEQFF

j_gene: TRBJ2-5
abundance: NA
d_gene: NA
v_gene: TRBV19
CDR3nt: TGTGCCAGTAGTAGCACCGGGACAAAAATCCGGGAGACCCAGTACTTC
CDR3aa: CASSSTGTKIRETQYF

j_gene: TRBJ2-2
abundance: NA
d_gene: NA
v_gene: TRBV6-5
CDR3nt: TGTGCCAGCAGTTACAATGGAGGAAACACCGGGGAGCTGTTTTTT
CDR3aa: CASSYNGGNTGELFF

j_gene: TRBJ1-2
abundance: NA
d_gene: NA
v_gene: TRBV9
CDR3nt: TGTGCCAGCAGCGTCGAAAAGGGTGGCTATGGCTACACCTTC
CDR3aa: CASSVEKGGYGYTF

j_gene: TRBJ1-1
abundance: NA
d_gene: NA
v_gene: TRBV4-3
CDR3nt: TGCGCCAGCAGTGGGTTGGGACCTGAAGCTTTCTTT
CDR3aa: CASSGLGPEAFF

j_gene: TRBJ1-5
abundance: NA
d_gene: NA
v_gene: TRBV7-2
CDR3nt: TGTGCCAGCAGCTGGCCGGACAGCGGAAGCAATCAGCCCCAGCATTTT
CDR3aa: CASSWPDSGSNQPQHF

j_gene: TRBJ1-4
abundance: few
d_gene: TRBD1
v_gene: TRBV2
CDR3nt: TGTGCCAGCACTAAACCCCGGACAGGGGGGAATGAAAAACTGTTTTTT
CDR3aa: CASTKPRTGGNEKLFF

j_gene: TRBJ2-7
abundance: NA
d_gene: NA
v_gene: TRBV4-1
CDR3nt: TGCGCCAGCAGCCCCCCTGGCAGGGTTGCCTACGAGCAGTACTTC
CDR3aa: CASSPPGRVAYEQYF

j_gene: TRBJ1-6
abundance: once
d_gene: NA
v_gene: TRBV7-2
CDR3nt: TGTGCCAGCAGCCCAGACAGGATCTCACCCCTCCACTTT
CDR3aa: CASSPDRISPLHF

j_gene: TRBJ2-1
abundance: once
d_gene: NA
v_gene: TRBV19
CDR3nt: TGTGCCAGTAGCTTAGACAACACCCTTAATGAGCAGTTCTTC
CDR3aa: CASSLDNTLNEQFF

j_gene: TRBJ2-7
abundance: NA
d_gene: NA
v_gene: TRBV6-1
CDR3nt: TGTGCCAGCACGCGGGTGCTGGGATACGAGCAGTACTTC
CDR3aa: CASTRVLGYEQYF

j_gene: TRBJ1-1
abundance: NA
d_gene: TRBD1
v_gene: TRBV25-1
CDR3nt: TGTGCCAGCAGTAACAGGGGGAACACTGAAGCTTTCTTT
CDR3aa: CASSNRGNTEAFF

j_gene: TRBJ1-4
abundance: NA
d_gene: TRBD1
v_gene: TRBV7-2
CDR3nt: TGTGCCAGCAGCTTGAGGGACAGTCGAACTAATGAAAAACTGTTTTTT
CDR3aa: CASSLRDSRTNEKLFF

j_gene: TRBJ2-7
abundance: NA
d_gene: NA
v_gene: TRBV28
CDR3nt: TGTGCCAGCAGTTTAACTGCCTTGTACGAGCAGTACTTC
CDR3aa: CASSLTALYEQYF

j_gene: TRBJ1-2
abundance: NA
d_gene: TRBD1
v_gene: TRBV18
CDR3nt: TGTGCCAGCTCCCAGGGACAGGACTCAAACTATGGCTACACCTTC
CDR3aa: CASSQGQDSNYGYTF

j_gene: TRBJ2-2
abundance: few
d_gene: NA
v_gene: TRBV21-1
CDR3nt: TGTGCCAGCAGCAAAAGGACAGGAAGGGACACCGGGGAGCTGTTTTTT
CDR3aa: CASSKRTGRDTGELFF